A selection of T cell receptor beta chains follows, all from one sample in a study of T cell responses to AZD1222 COVID-19 vaccine. Clones were read by immunoSEQ multiplex PCR, and TCRdb kept only the in-frame ones, dropping some. This sample has around 120,000 clones, with 92% found just once. The sequencing used peripheral blood, collected 28 days after the second AZD1222 dose. The source of these receptors is an adult who received the AZD1222 COVID-19 vaccine. Each CDR3 is given with its conserved first and last residue. The D gene is left open where the match is weak. A row's size may be missing; if present it is once, few, many or a size class.

TRBV7-3	.	TRBD2	TRBJ2-7	TGTGCCAGCAGCACGAGGGGGACTAGTAGGTACGAGCAGTACTTC	CASSTRGTSRYEQYF
TRBV5-1	.	TRBD2	TRBJ2-1	TGCGCCAGCAGCGAGCGGGAGGGTCTGAACAATGAGCAGTTCTTC	CASSEREGLNNEQFF
TRBV15	.	TRBD2	TRBJ2-7	TGTGCCACCAGCAGAGGCGGGAGTCTCTACGAGCAGTACTTC	CATSRGGSLYEQYF
TRBV19	once	.	TRBJ2-6	TGTGCCAGTACCCCAGGAGAAACCGGGGCCAACGTCCTGACTTTC	CASTPGETGANVLTF
TRBV12-3/TRBV12-4	once	.	TRBJ2-7	TGTGCCAGCAGTTTGGGGCAACCTTACGAGCAGTACTTC	CASSLGQPYEQYF
TRBV7-8	few	.	TRBJ2-1	TGTGCCAGCAGCTACGTCAGGGATGCGGAGGAGCAGTTCTTC	CASSYVRDAEEQFF
TRBV16	.	.	TRBJ1-5	TGTGCCAGCAGCCTACCGGCTAGCAATCAGCCCCAGCATTTT	CASSLPASNQPQHF
TRBV29-1	.	.	TRBJ2-7	TGCAGCGTTGAAGTAGGCACCCTCTACGAGCAGTACTTC	CSVEVGTLYEQYF
TRBV14	.	.	TRBJ1-6	TGTGCCAGCAGCCAAATGGCAGGGAGCTCACCCCTCCACTTT	CASSQMAGSSPLHF
TRBV2	.	.	TRBJ2-7	TGTGCCAGCAGTGAGCCGAATTACGAGCAGTACTTC	CASSEPNYEQYF
TRBV14	.	.	TRBJ2-3	TGTGCCAGCAGCCTTTACGACAGGTTCAGGGAGTATTTT	CASSLYDRFREYF
TRBV19	.	TRBD2	TRBJ2-2	TGTGCCAGTACGGGGGGACCGGACACCGGGGAGCTGTTTTTT	CASTGGPDTGELFF
TRBV19	.	.	TRBJ1-2	TGTGCCAGTAGTATAGCAGGGAAATACTATGGCTACACCTTC	CASSIAGKYYGYTF
TRBV7-8	.	.	TRBJ2-7	TGTGCCAGCAGCAGAACCGGGACTTCGAGCTCCTACGAGCAGTACTTC	CASSRTGTSSSYEQYF
TRBV7-9	.	.	TRBJ1-1	TGTGCCAGCAGCCTCGACAGATTGAACACTGAAGCTTTCTTT	CASSLDRLNTEAFF
TRBV5-6	once	TRBD1	TRBJ1-2	TGTGCCAGCAGCTCGGACAGGGACCTGTGGGGCTACACCTTC	CASSSDRDLWGYTF
TRBV7-9	.	.	TRBJ1-4	TGTGCCAGCAGCCGCTCCGACAGGTTCAATGAAAAACTGTTTTTT	CASSRSDRFNEKLFF
TRBV7-3	.	TRBD2	TRBJ2-1	TGTGCCAGCAGCCAACTAGCGGGGAGCTCCTACAATGAGCAGTTCTTC	CASSQLAGSSYNEQFF
TRBV7-3	.	TRBD1	TRBJ1-6	TGTGCCAGCAGCTTCCTGGGACAGGGGTTTTCACCCCTCCACTTT	CASSFLGQGFSPLHF
TRBV4-1	.	.	TRBJ1-2	TGCGCCAGCAGCCAAGCGGGGACGAACTATGGCTACACCTTC	CASSQAGTNYGYTF
TRBV5-6	.	.	TRBJ2-1	TGTGCCAGCAGCCTGACTCGGAATGAGCAGTTCTTC	CASSLTRNEQFF
TRBV7-3	.	TRBD1	TRBJ2-2	TGTGCCAGCAGCTTACAGGGGGTCACGATAACCGGGGAGCTGTTTTTT	CASSLQGVTITGELFF
TRBV6-5	.	TRBD1	TRBJ1-4	TGTGCCAGCGCGACAGGGTCCGCTACTAATGAAAAACTGTTTTTT	CASATGSATNEKLFF
TRBV21-1	.	.	TRBJ2-3	TGTGCCAGCAGATCCACCTCTAGCACAGATACGCAGTATTTT	CASRSTSSTDTQYF
TRBV7-9	.	TRBD1	TRBJ2-7	TGTGCCAGCAGCGAGAAACCAGGGGGCGAGCAGTACTTC	CASSEKPGGEQYF
TRBV5-5	.	.	TRBJ1-3	TGTGCCAGCAGCTTATCCGGGGATTCAGGCTCTGGAAACACCATATATTTT	CASSLSGDSGSGNTIYF
TRBV6-5	.	TRBD1	TRBJ1-5	TGTGCCAGCAGACGAGGACAGGGGTCGGAACCCCAGCATTTT	CASRRGQGSEPQHF
TRBV19	.	.	TRBJ1-1	TGTGCCAGTAAGAATCAGGGAAACACTGAAGCTTTCTTT	CASKNQGNTEAFF
TRBV5-1	.	.	TRBJ1-1	TGCGCCAGCAGCTCGGGATTTACGGTGAACACTGAAGCTTTCTTT	CASSSGFTVNTEAFF
TRBV9	.	TRBD1	TRBJ1-2	TGTGCCAGCAGTGCGGACAGGGCCGCTTATCGGGGCTACACCTTC	CASSADRAAYRGYTF
TRBV6-2/TRBV6-3	.	.	TRBJ2-7	TGTGCCAGCAGTTACTGGGCAGGAGGTACTAACGAGCAGTACTTC	CASSYWAGGTNEQYF
TRBV2	.	TRBD1	TRBJ2-7	TGTGCCAGCAGCGGGGGACAGGTATACGAGCAGTACTTC	CASSGGQVYEQYF
TRBV7-2	.	.	TRBJ2-2	TGTGCCAGCAGCCTCTGGAGGGCATTGAACACCGGGGAGCTGTTTTTT	CASSLWRALNTGELFF
TRBV27	.	.	TRBJ1-2	TGTGCCAGCAGTTTATCAGGGCACGGCTACACCTTC	CASSLSGHGYTF